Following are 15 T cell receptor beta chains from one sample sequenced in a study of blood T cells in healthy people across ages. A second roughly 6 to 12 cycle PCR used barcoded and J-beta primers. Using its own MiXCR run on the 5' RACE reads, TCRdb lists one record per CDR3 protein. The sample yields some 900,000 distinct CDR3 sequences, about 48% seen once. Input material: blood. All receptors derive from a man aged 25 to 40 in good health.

DNA for the CDR3: TGCGCCAGCAGCCCGGGACACCCCGGCACAGATACGCAGTATTTT. The encoded protein is CASSPGHPGTDTQYF. V usage is TRBV5-1 and J usage is TRBJ2-3, with D possibly being TRBD1 (6 bases). Trimming removed 4 bases at V and 1 base at J, with 13 bases between. CDR3 size: 15 residues. Per germline, CDR1 SGHRS and CDR2 YFSETQ.

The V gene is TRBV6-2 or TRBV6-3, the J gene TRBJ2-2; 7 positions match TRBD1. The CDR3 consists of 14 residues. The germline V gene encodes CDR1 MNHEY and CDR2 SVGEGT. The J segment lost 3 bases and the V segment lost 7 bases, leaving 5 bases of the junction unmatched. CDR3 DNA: TGTGCCAGCACTGACAGGGTAGACACCGGGGAGCTGTTTTTT. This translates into CASTDRVDTGELFF.

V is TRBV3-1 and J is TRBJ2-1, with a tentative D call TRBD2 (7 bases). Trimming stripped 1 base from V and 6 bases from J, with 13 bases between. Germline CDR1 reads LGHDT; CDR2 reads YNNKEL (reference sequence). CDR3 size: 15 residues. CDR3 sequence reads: CASSQGAGAGNEQFF. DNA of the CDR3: TGTGCCAGCAGCCAAGGGGCGGGGGCTGGCAATGAGCAGTTCTTC.

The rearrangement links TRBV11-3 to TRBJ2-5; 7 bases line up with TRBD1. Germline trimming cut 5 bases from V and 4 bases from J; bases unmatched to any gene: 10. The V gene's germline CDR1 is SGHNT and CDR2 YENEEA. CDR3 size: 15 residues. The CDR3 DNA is TGTGCCAGCAGCCTAAGGACAGGAGGAATAGAGACCCAGTACTTC. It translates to CASSLRTGGIETQYF.

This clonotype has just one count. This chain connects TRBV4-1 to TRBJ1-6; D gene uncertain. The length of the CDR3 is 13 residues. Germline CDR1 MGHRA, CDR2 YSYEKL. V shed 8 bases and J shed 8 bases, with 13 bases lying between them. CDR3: CASAPGKDSPLHF. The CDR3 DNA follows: TGCGCCAGCGCGCCCGGGAAGGATTCACCCCTCCACTTT.

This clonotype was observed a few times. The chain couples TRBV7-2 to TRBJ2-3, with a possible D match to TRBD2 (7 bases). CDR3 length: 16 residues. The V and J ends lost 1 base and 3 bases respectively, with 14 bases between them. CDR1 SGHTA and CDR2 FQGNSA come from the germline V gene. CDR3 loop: CASSLDGGPVTDTQYF. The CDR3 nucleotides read TGTGCCAGCAGCTTAGACGGGGGGCCCGTTACAGATACGCAGTATTTT.

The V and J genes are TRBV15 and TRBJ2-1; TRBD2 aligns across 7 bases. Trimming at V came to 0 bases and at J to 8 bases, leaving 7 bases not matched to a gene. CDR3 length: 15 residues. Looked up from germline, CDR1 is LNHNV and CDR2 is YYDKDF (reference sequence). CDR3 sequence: CATSRDRAGVDEQFF. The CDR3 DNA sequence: TGTGCCACCAGCAGAGATCGGGCGGGGGTGGATGAGCAGTTCTTC.

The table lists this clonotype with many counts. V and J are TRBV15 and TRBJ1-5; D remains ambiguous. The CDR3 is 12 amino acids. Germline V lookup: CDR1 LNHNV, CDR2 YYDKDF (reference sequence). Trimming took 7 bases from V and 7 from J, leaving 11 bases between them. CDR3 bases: TGTGCCACCACAAGACGGGAACAGCCCCAGCATTTT. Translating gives CATTRREQPQHF.

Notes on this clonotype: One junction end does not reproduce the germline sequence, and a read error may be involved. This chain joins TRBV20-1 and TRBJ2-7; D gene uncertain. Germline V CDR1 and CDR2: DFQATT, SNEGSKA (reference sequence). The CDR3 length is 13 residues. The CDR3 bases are TGCAGTGCTAACAGTATGGCCACCTACGTGCAGTACTTC. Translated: CSANSMATYVQYF.

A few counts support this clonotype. The CDR3 bases are TGCAGTGCTAGACCTGGGGAAGTCTACGAGCAGTACTTC. It yields the protein CSARPGEVYEQYF. The chain uses TRBV20-1 and TRBJ2-7; the D is unclear. V was clipped by 2 bases and J by 3 bases, with 11 bases between them. This CDR3 spans 13 amino acids. The germline CDR1 and CDR2 sequences are DFQATT and SNEGSKA (reference sequence).

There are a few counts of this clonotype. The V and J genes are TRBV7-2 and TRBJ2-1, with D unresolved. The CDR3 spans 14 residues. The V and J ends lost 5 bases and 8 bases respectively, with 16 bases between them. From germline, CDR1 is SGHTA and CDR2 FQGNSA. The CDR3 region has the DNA TGTGCCAGCAGCCCCGATATCCTATATGATGAGCAGTTCTTC. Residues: CASSPDILYDEQFF.

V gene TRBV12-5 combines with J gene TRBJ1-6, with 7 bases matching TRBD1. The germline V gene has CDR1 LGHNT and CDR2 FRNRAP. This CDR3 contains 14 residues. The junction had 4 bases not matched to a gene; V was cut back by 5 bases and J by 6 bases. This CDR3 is CASGTSGGNSPLHF. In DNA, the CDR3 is TGTGCTAGTGGTACTTCAGGGGGTAATTCACCCCTCCACTTT.

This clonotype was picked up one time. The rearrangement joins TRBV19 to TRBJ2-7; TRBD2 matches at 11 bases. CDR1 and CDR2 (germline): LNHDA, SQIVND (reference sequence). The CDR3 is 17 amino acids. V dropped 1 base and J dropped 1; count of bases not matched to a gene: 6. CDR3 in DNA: TGTGCCAGTAGTATAGCTAGCGGGGGGCCGGATTCCTACGAGCAGTACTTC. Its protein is CASSIASGGPDSYEQYF.

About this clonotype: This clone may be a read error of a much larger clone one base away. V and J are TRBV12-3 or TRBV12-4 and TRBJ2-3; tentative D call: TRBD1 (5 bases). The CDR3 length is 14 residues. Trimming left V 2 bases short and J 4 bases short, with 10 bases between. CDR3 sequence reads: CASSLIGAPDTQYF. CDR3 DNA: TGTGCCAGCAGTTTAATAGGGGCCCCAGATACGCAGTATTTT.

This chain's CDR3 is CSAWATTSGANVLTF. The CDR3 coding sequence is TGCAGTGCATGGGCCACAACCTCTGGGGCCAACGTCCTGACTTTC. The chain carries TRBV20-1 and TRBJ2-6; D remains ambiguous. This CDR3 is built from 15 residues. Germline CDR1 DFQATT, CDR2 SNEGSKA (reference sequence). V was shortened by 6 bases and J by 0 bases, with 12 bases between the two germline ends.